The 9 T cell receptor beta chains reported below all come from one sample, sequenced in a study of T cell responses to AZD1222 COVID-19 vaccine. Using immunoSEQ multiplex PCR, the repertoire was profiled, and TCRdb retains in-frame clones only, with some absent. The sample comprises some 150,000 clones, 85% to 90% of which are singletons, and more than 4% rests with the top ten. The sample here was peripheral blood, taken 28 days after the second dose of the MenACWY control vaccine. All receptors come from an adult who received the MenACWY meningococcal vaccine as a control.

This sequence joins TRBV7-9 and TRBJ2-5; D may be TRBD1 (6 bases). This CDR3 is 14 amino acids long. The V gene lost 6 bases and the J gene lost 4 bases, with 15 bases spanning the gap. Germline V CDR1 and CDR2: SEHNR, FQNEAQ (reference sequence). The CDR3 sequence is CASRNTGRGETQYF. The CDR3, as DNA: TGTGCCAGCAGAAATACAGGGAGAGGAGAGACCCAGTACTTC.

The CDR3 DNA reads as TGTGCCAGCAGCCGGAACGGGGAGCCCGGTGAAAAACTGTTTTTT. The encoded protein is CASSRNGEPGEKLFF. The genes are TRBV7-9 and TRBJ1-4, with D unclear. With 5 bases removed from V and 7 bases from J, the gap between germline ends came to 17 bases. In germline, CDR1 is SEHNR, CDR2 FQNEAQ (reference sequence). The CDR3 sequence is 15 residues long. Combining the CDR3 with reference TRBV7-9 and TRBJ1-4 gives the whole variable domain DTGVSQNPRHKITKRGQNVTFRCDPISEHNRLYWYRQTLGQGPEFLTYFQNEAQLEKSRLLSDRFSAERPKGSFSTLEIQRTEQGDSAMYLCASSRNGEPGEKLFFGSGTQLSVL.

The genes are TRBV28 and TRBJ1-2; no reliable D call. Germline V CDR1 and CDR2: MDHEN, SYDVKM. There are 14 residues in the CDR3. V was clipped by 3 bases and J by 4 bases, with 12 bases between them. CDR3 DNA: TGTGCCAGCAGTTTGACCGGGGTCGGCTATGGCTACACCTTC. This sequence encodes CASSLTGVGYGYTF.

The J gene is TRBJ1-6, the V gene TRBV27; the D gene is possibly TRBD1 (5 bases). CDR1 and CDR2 from the germline V gene are MNHEY and SMNVEV (reference sequence). The CDR3 runs 14 residues. V was shortened by 8 bases and J by 9 bases, with 17 bases between the two germline ends. The CDR3 protein is CASGRQLGGSPLHF. CDR3 DNA: TGTGCCAGCGGCCGACAGTTGGGAGGTTCACCCCTCCACTTT.

The J gene is TRBJ1-2, the V gene TRBV7-9; 11 positions agree with TRBD1. Germline V gene lookup returns CDR1 SEHNR and CDR2 FQNEAQ (reference sequence). Trimming cost V 5 bases and J 4 bases; bases outside gene matches: 6. This CDR3 contains 15 residues. DNA for the CDR3: TGTGCCAGCAGCCGAGGACAGGGGGCCCTCTATGGCTACACCTTC. As protein: CASSRGQGALYGYTF.

V gene TRBV18 combines with J gene TRBJ2-7; 9 bases map to TRBD2. Trimming took 3 bases from V and 6 from J; bases not matched to a gene: 6. The CDR3 runs 14 residues. Per germline, CDR1 KGHSH and CDR2 LQKENI. In nucleotides, the CDR3 is TGTGCCAGCTCACCTTTAGCGGGAGAAGGCGAGCAGTACTTC. Its translation is CASSPLAGEGEQYF.

The chain combines TRBV3-1 (or the pseudogene TRBV3-2) with TRBJ1-1, with D unclear. With 8 bases removed from V and 0 bases from J, the gap between germline ends came to 13 bases. The CDR3 has 14 amino acids. Germline CDR1 is LGHDT and CDR2 is YNNKEL (reference sequence). The DNA of the CDR3 is TGTGCCAGCGGGTATCGTCAAATGAACACTGAAGCTTTCTTT. The encoded protein is CASGYRQMNTEAFF.

This CDR3 is CASSLSYVRENTEAFF. DNA of the CDR3: TGTGCCAGCAGCTTAAGTTATGTCCGGGAGAACACTGAAGCTTTCTTT. The chain uses TRBV5-6 and TRBJ1-1; no definite D call. The CDR3 is made up of 16 amino acids. Germline CDR1 SGHDT, CDR2 YYEEEE. Trimming removed 2 bases at V and 1 base at J, with 15 bases between.

This chain links TRBV28 with TRBJ1-6; a possible D gene is TRBD1 (6 bases). There are 15 residues in the CDR3. Germline CDR1 and CDR2: MDHEN and SYDVKM. V lost 7 bases and J lost 0, with 10 bases in between. The CDR3 sequence: CASTTGNSYNSPLHF. CDR3 DNA: TGTGCCAGCACAACAGGGAACTCCTATAATTCACCCCTCCACTTT.